This TCR beta chain comes out of a study of OX40 agonist ivuxolimab in advanced cancers. Study-wide results and limits: At doses 0.1 to 3.0 mg/kg, CD4+ and CD8+ clones expanded. Partial responders receiving 0.1-3.0 mg/kg showed among the lowest clonal expansion.

As for this clone: What it binds is unknown.

The trim removed 0 bases at V and 6 bases at J, leaving 2 bases unmatched. Germline V lookup: CDR1 LNHDA, CDR2 SQIVND (reference sequence). This CDR3 has 14 residues. The protocol was immunoSEQ multiplex PCR, while the TCRdb copy is restricted to in-frame clones and leaves out a portion. Of 50,000 or so clones in the sample, about 84% were seen once. This TCR was sampled from an adult with an advanced solid tumor such as melanoma, head and neck, liver or kidney cancer. The chain recombines TRBV19 with TRBJ2-7; 10 bases are a match to TRBD1. The material sequenced was CD4+ or CD8+ T cells sorted from blood, taken in a trial of the OX40 agonist ivuxolimab. CDR3 coding DNA: TGTGCCAGTAGTATAGAGGACAGGGGGTTCGAGCAGTACTTC. It yields the protein CASSIEDRGFEQYF.